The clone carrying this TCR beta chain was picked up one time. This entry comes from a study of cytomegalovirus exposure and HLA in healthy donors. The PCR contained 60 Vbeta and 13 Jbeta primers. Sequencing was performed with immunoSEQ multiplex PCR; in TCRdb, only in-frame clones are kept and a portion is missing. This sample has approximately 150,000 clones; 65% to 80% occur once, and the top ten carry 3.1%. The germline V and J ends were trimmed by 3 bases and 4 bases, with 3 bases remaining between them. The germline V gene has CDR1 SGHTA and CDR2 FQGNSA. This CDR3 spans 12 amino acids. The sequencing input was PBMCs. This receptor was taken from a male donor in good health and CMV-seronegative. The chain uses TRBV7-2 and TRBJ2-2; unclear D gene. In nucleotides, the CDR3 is TGTGCCAGCAGCTTCATCACCGGGGAGCTGTTTTTT. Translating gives CASSFITGELFF.